Shown below are 29 T cell receptor beta chains from a single sample sequenced in a study of T cell responses to AZD1222 COVID-19 vaccine. Sequencing was performed with immunoSEQ multiplex PCR; in TCRdb, only in-frame clones are kept and a portion is missing. Of fewer than 110,000 clones listed, 90% to 95% are singletons. Sequencing used peripheral blood, obtained 28 days after the second AZD1222 dose. The source is an adult who received the AZD1222 COVID-19 vaccine.

The CDR3 sequence: CAWSKGTNSYEQYF. The CDR3 coding sequence is TGTGCCTGGAGTAAGGGCACAAACTCCTACGAGCAGTACTTC. The chain couples TRBV30 to TRBJ2-7; D remains unclear. V shed 2 bases and J shed 0 bases, with 11 bases lying between them. From germline, CDR1 is GTSNPN and CDR2 SVGIG (reference sequence). The CDR3 has 14 amino acids.

This chain connects TRBV6-2 or TRBV6-3 to TRBJ2-1; 15 positions agree with TRBD2. CDR3 length: 18 residues. The germline V gene encodes CDR1 MNHEY and CDR2 SVGEGT. Trimming cost V 4 bases and J 7 bases; bases outside gene matches: 11. The CDR3 DNA sequence: TGTGCCAGCAGTTGGACTAGCGGGAGGGCCCTCGGCGGGAATGAGCAGTTCTTC. Translation gives CASSWTSGRALGGNEQFF.

The chain carries TRBV5-1 and TRBJ1-4; 8 bases fit TRBD1. The germline V gene has CDR1 SGHRS and CDR2 YFSETQ. CDR3 length: 14 residues. After removal of 5 bases from V and 3 bases from J, the junction contained 3 bases not matched to a gene. CDR3 in amino acids: CASSRTGSNEKLFF. The DNA of the CDR3 is TGCGCCAGCAGTCGGACAGGGTCTAATGAAAAACTGTTTTTT.

V and J are TRBV5-6 and TRBJ2-2; D perhaps matches TRBD2 (5 bases). From germline, CDR1 is SGHDT and CDR2 YYEEEE. The germline V and J ends were trimmed by 1 base and 6 bases, with 13 bases remaining between them. The CDR3 is 15 residues long. The CDR3, as DNA: TGTGCCAGCAGCTTGCAGGAGGCGGGCGCCGGGGAGCTGTTTTTT. Translation: CASSLQEAGAGELFF.

V gene TRBV6-5 combines with J gene TRBJ2-5, with unresolved D. The CDR3 sequence is 15 residues long. Germline V CDR1 and CDR2: MNHEY, SVGAGI. V shed 7 bases and J shed 7 bases, with 22 bases lying between them. The CDR3 loop reads CASKGNPQRLRTQYF. CDR3 bases: TGTGCCAGCAAAGGGAACCCACAACGGCTCAGGACCCAGTACTTC.

This chain links TRBV6-5 with TRBJ2-7; D could derive from TRBD1 or TRBD2 (5 bases each). Germline V lookup: CDR1 MNHEY, CDR2 SVGAGI. CDR3 length: 15 residues. V was cut by 6 bases and J by 3 bases, with 18 bases left in between. CDR3: CASSGFPRGDYEQYF. The DNA for the CDR3 is TGTGCCAGCAGCGGCTTCCCTCGGGGCGACTACGAGCAGTACTTC.

The rearrangement joins TRBV7-8 to TRBJ1-5, with 9 nucleotides matching TRBD1. Trimming cost V 0 bases and J 4 bases; bases outside gene matches: 4. The CDR3 runs to 16 residues. The germline V gene encodes CDR1 SGHVS and CDR2 FQNEAQ. The DNA for the CDR3 is TGTGCCAGCAGCTTAGCGGTGGACAGGGGTAATCAGCCCCAGCATTTT. This translates into CASSLAVDRGNQPQHF.

Note on this clone: The identical CDR3 is also encoded by other nucleotide sequences in the sample. The J gene is TRBJ1-1, the V gene TRBV6-5; D might be TRBD1 (5 bases). Deletions cut 5 bases from V and 1 base from J, with 8 bases between. Germline V gives CDR1 MNHEY, CDR2 SVGAGI. The length of the CDR3 is 13 residues. CDR3 sequence (DNA): TGTGCCAGCAGTCGACAGAAGAACACTGAAGCTTTCTTT. Translated, it gives CASSRQKNTEAFF.

The chain has TRBV27 and TRBJ1-2; TRBD1 aligns across 8 bases. The trim removed 5 bases at V and 8 bases at J, leaving 4 bases unmatched. This CDR3 spans 12 amino acids. Per the germline V gene, CDR1 is MNHEY and CDR2 is SMNVEV (reference sequence). The CDR3 bases are TGTGCCAGCAGTACAGGGGGTAGGGGCTACACCTTC. Translating gives CASSTGGRGYTF.

A few counts support this clone. The chain uses TRBV7-2 and TRBJ2-5; 7 bases map to TRBD2. V lost 3 bases, J lost 4 bases, and 11 bases stayed unmatched. The CDR3 spans 16 residues. Germline-derived CDR1 and CDR2 are SGHTA and FQGNSA. For the CDR3, the DNA is TGTGCCAGCAGCTTCTTCTCTAGCGGTCTCAGAGAGACCCAGTACTTC. Protein sequence: CASSFFSSGLRETQYF. Full variable domain (missing parts from reference TRBV7-2 and TRBJ2-5): GAGVSQSPSNKVTEKGKDVELRCDPISGHTALYWYRQSLGQGLEFLIYFQGNSAPDKSGLPSDRFSAERTGGSVSTLTIQRTQQEDSAVYLCASSFFSSGLRETQYFGPGTRLLVL.

DNA for the CDR3: TGTGCCTGGGGGGGAATGAACACTGAAGCTTTCTTT. Its translation: CAWGGMNTEAFF. V gene TRBV2 combines with J gene TRBJ1-1, with a tentative D call TRBD1 (5 bases). Trimming pared 11 bases from V and 0 bases from J, leaving 10 bases between. The CDR3 runs to 12 residues. The V gene's germline CDR1 is SNHLY and CDR2 FYNNEI. The entire variable domain, with the rest obtained from reference TRBV2 and TRBJ1-1, is as follows: EPEVTQTPSHQVTQMGQEVILRCVPISNHLYFYWYRQILGQKVEFLVSFYNNEISEKSEIFDDQFSVERPDGSNFTLKIRSTKLEDSAMYFCAWGGMNTEAFFGQGTRLTVV.

The rearrangement links TRBV5-8 to TRBJ1-4; D call uncertain. Per germline, CDR1 SGHTS and CDR2 YDEGEE. This CDR3 contains 14 residues. The V end lost 0 bases, the J end lost 4 bases, and 7 bases lay between the germline ends. CDR3 residues: CASSLGWDNEKLFF. CDR3 nucleotides: TGTGCCAGCAGCTTGGGTTGGGATAATGAAAAACTGTTTTTT. The entire variable domain, with the rest obtained from reference TRBV5-8 and TRBJ1-4, is as follows: EAGVTQSPTHLIKTRGQQATLRCSPISGHTSVYWYQQALGLGLQFLLWYDEGEERNRGNFPPRFSGRQFPNYSSELNVNALELEDSALYLCASSLGWDNEKLFFGSGTQLSVL.

The rearrangement joins TRBV3-1 (or the pseudogene TRBV3-2) to TRBJ2-5; unclear D gene. Trimming removed 7 bases at V and 9 bases at J, with 12 bases between. Germline V gives CDR1 LGHDT, CDR2 YNNKEL (reference sequence). The CDR3 is 11 residues long. DNA for the CDR3: TGTGCCAGCACCCGGCGGATGGCCCAGTACTTC. It translates to CASTRRMAQYF.

In regard to this clone: Germline and junction disagree at one end, which may indicate a read error. The chain has TRBV7-7 and TRBJ2-5, with 12 bases lining up with TRBD2. The CDR3 runs to 20 residues. CDR1 is SSHAT, CDR2 FNYEAQ, per germline (reference sequence). Here the CDR3 DNA reads TGTGCTAGCAGCAGAAGGGTGGCTAGCGGGAGGGCCCTGGAGGGAGAGACCCAGTACTTC. Its protein is CASSRRVASGRALEGETQYF.

The V call is TRBV5-1, the J call TRBJ1-4; 7 bases map to TRBD1. The CDR3 length is 15 residues. Looked up from germline, CDR1 is SGHRS and CDR2 is YFSETQ. V dropped 0 bases and J dropped 5; count of bases not matched to a gene: 4. The CDR3 DNA reads TGCGCCAGCAGCTTGGCGGGGACAGTCAATGAAAAACTGTTTTTT. Translation gives CASSLAGTVNEKLFF.

V and J are TRBV28 and TRBJ1-2; D may be TRBD1 (6 bases). This CDR3 region has 13 residues. Trimming took off 4 bases at V and 4 bases at J, with 10 bases between the two ends. CDR1 and CDR2 (germline): MDHEN, SYDVKM. CDR3 region: CASSSGQFYGYTF. For the CDR3, the DNA is TGTGCCAGCAGTTCGGGACAATTCTATGGCTACACCTTC.

The chain employs TRBV5-6 and TRBJ1-1; D call uncertain. Between the trimmed V and J ends, which lost 1 base and 3 bases, there was a span of 4 bases. This CDR3 region has 12 residues. Germline V CDR1 and CDR2: SGHDT, YYEEEE. In DNA, the CDR3 is TGTGCCAGCAGCTTGTTGGACACTGAAGCTTTCTTT. It codes for CASSLLDTEAFF.

The table lists this clone with a count of one. This rearrangement joins TRBV7-8 to TRBJ2-6, with D possibly called TRBD1 or TRBD2 (5 bases each). Germline V CDR1 and CDR2: SGHVS, FQNEAQ. V was shortened by 4 bases and J by 0 bases, with 16 bases between the two germline ends. The CDR3 has 18 amino acids. This chain's CDR3 is CASSSSPRGLSGANVLTF. CDR3 bases: TGTGCCAGCAGCTCCTCCCCCCGGGGCCTCTCTGGGGCCAACGTCCTGACTTTC.

This sequence joins TRBV4-3 and TRBJ2-5; 9 nucleotides align to TRBD2. The V segment lost 2 bases and the J segment 5 bases; nucleotides outside the gene matches: 12. The CDR3 runs to 17 residues. Germline CDR1 reads LGHNA; CDR2 reads YSLEER. Written as DNA, the CDR3 is TGCGCCAGCAGCCAAATTTGGTGGGCCGCGGGGGGGGAGACCCAGTACTTC. It translates to CASSQIWWAAGGETQYF.

The chain recombines TRBV28 with TRBJ2-5; 8 positions match TRBD2. The ends lost 6 bases at V and 6 bases at J; junction bases unmatched: 12. CDR1 and CDR2 (germline): MDHEN, SYDVKM. The length of the CDR3 is 15 residues. The CDR3 DNA follows: TGTGCCAGCAGCTCCACCGGGGGGGGCAAGAAGACCCAGTACTTC. Amino acid sequence: CASSSTGGGKKTQYF.

The V gene is TRBV5-6, the J gene TRBJ2-3, with 8 bases aligning to TRBD2. Germline CDR1 reads SGHDT; CDR2 reads YYEEEE. CDR3 length equals 16 residues. The J segment lost 2 bases and the V segment lost 1 base, leaving 6 bases of the junction unmatched. The CDR3 DNA reads TGTGCCAGCAGCTTGACGGGGGGGCCAAACACAGATACGCAGTATTTT. Translated: CASSLTGGPNTDTQYF.

The CDR3 reads CAWSEGPANQPQHF. CDR3 DNA sequence: TGTGCCTGGAGTGAGGGGCCAGCCAATCAGCCCCAGCATTTT. V and J are TRBV30 and TRBJ1-5; tentatively, D is TRBD1 (5 bases). Germline assignment: CDR1 GTSNPN and CDR2 SVGIG (reference sequence). The V end was cut by 1 base, the J end by 3 bases, with 10 bases between. This CDR3 has 14 residues. Filled out from reference TRBV30 and TRBJ1-5, the complete variable domain reads SQTIHQWPATLVQPVGSPLSLECTVEGTSNPNLYWYRQAAGRGLQLLFYSVGIGQISSEVPQNLSASRPQDRQFILSSKKLLLSDSGFYLCAWSEGPANQPQHFGDGTRLSIL.

The chain combines TRBV7-6 with TRBJ2-3; 10 bases match TRBD2. The CDR3 length is 14 residues. Germline V gene data show CDR1 as SGHVS and CDR2 as FNYEAQ. Losses at the gene ends were 4 bases for V and 3 bases for J; bases not matched to a gene: 1. This CDR3 reads CASSSGLATDTQYF. The CDR3 DNA sequence: TGTGCCAGCAGCTCGGGACTAGCGACAGATACGCAGTATTTT.

Of note for this clone: An end of the junction does not agree with germline; a read error may underlie this. The gene calls are TRBV4-3 and TRBJ2-7; 7 bases align to TRBD2. The CDR3 covers 9 residues. Germline values: CDR1 LGHNA, CDR2 YSLEER. CDR3 residues: CARMLAEGF. The CDR3 DNA reads TGCGCCAGGATGCTAGCGGAGGGCTTC.

Here the CDR3 DNA reads TGTGCCAGCAAGGGTAGCAATCAGCCCCAGCATTTT. This codes for CASKGSNQPQHF. The chain combines TRBV6-5 with TRBJ1-5; D is undetermined. The CDR3 loop spans 12 amino acids. V was pared by 7 bases and J by 0 bases, with 4 bases between. CDR1 is MNHEY, CDR2 SVGAGI, per germline.

The sample holds one count of this clone. The genes are TRBV11-2 and TRBJ2-1; 10 positions agree with TRBD2. CDR1 is SGHAT, CDR2 FQNNGV, per germline. The CDR3 contains 15 residues. The ends lost 4 bases at V and 3 bases at J; junction bases unmatched: 3. This CDR3 reads CASSSTSGNYNEQFF. The CDR3 bases are TGTGCCAGCAGCTCTACTAGCGGGAACTACAATGAGCAGTTCTTC. Supplemented by reference TRBV11-2 and TRBJ2-1, the full variable domain reads EAGVAQSPRYKIIEKRQSVAFWCNPISGHATLYWYQQILGQGPKLLIQFQNNGVVDDSQLPKDRFSAERLKGVDSTLKIQPAKLEDSAVYLCASSSTSGNYNEQFFGPGTRLTVL.

The chain is built from TRBV28 and TRBJ1-1; D might be TRBD1 (6 bases). Trimming pared 5 bases from V and 2 bases from J, leaving 15 bases between. The germline V gene encodes CDR1 MDHEN and CDR2 SYDVKM. The CDR3 covers 15 residues. Written as DNA, the CDR3 is TGTGCCAGCAGTGAAACCGGGACAATCAACACTGAAGCTTTCTTT. This translates into CASSETGTINTEAFF.

CDR3: CASSAGVNTEAFF. The CDR3 DNA reads TGTGCCAGCAGTGCAGGGGTGAACACTGAAGCTTTCTTT. This chain uses TRBV2 with TRBJ1-1, with D possibly matching TRBD1 (6 bases). V lost 4 bases, J lost 0 bases, and 6 bases lay in between. CDR1 and CDR2 (germline): SNHLY, FYNNEI. The CDR3 covers 13 residues. The entire variable domain, with the rest obtained from reference TRBV2 and TRBJ1-1, is as follows: EPEVTQTPSHQVTQMGQEVILRCVPISNHLYFYWYRQILGQKVEFLVSFYNNEISEKSEIFDDQFSVERPDGSNFTLKIRSTKLEDSAMYFCASSAGVNTEAFFGQGTRLTVV.

The chain carries TRBV30 and TRBJ1-2; D gene unclear. Germline CDR1 GTSNPN, CDR2 SVGIG (reference sequence). This CDR3 comprises 13 residues. The V end was cut by 3 bases, the J end by 10 bases, with 18 bases between. The CDR3 reads CAWSPLRAGPYTF. The CDR3 coding sequence is TGTGCCTGGAGCCCCCTACGGGCGGGCCCCTACACCTTC. Variable domain in full (rest from reference TRBV30 and TRBJ1-2): SQTIHQWPATLVQPVGSPLSLECTVEGTSNPNLYWYRQAAGRGLQLLFYSVGIGQISSEVPQNLSASRPQDRQFILSSKKLLLSDSGFYLCAWSPLRAGPYTFGSGTRLTVV.